This T cell receptor beta chain was recovered during a study of CD8+ T cells in alopecia areata. Study conclusions and caveats: Greater clonality was observed in lesional scalp samples, especially alopecia totalis/universalis, versus normal scalp.

Worth noting for this clone: The antigen is undetermined.

RNA was extracted and reverse transcribed into cDNA as the sequencing template. Sequencing was performed with immunoSEQ multiplex PCR; in TCRdb, only in-frame clones are kept and a portion is missing. The sample carries around 34,000 clones, 55% recorded once. The authors sorted CD4+ and CD8+ T cells from PBMCs. This CDR3 has 13 residues. Germline CDR1 SQVTM, CDR2 ANQGSEA. Trimming at V came to 4 bases and at J to 5 bases, leaving 7 bases not matched to a gene. The clonotype was recovered from a human donor with alopecia areata. This chain joins TRBV29-1 and TRBJ2-5; 7 positions match TRBD2. Material for sequencing was NKG2D-high CD8+ T cells sorted from blood. CDR3 DNA sequence: TGCAGCGTTGCGGTAGCGGGTCAGGAGACCCAGTACTTC. Translation: CSVAVAGQETQYF.